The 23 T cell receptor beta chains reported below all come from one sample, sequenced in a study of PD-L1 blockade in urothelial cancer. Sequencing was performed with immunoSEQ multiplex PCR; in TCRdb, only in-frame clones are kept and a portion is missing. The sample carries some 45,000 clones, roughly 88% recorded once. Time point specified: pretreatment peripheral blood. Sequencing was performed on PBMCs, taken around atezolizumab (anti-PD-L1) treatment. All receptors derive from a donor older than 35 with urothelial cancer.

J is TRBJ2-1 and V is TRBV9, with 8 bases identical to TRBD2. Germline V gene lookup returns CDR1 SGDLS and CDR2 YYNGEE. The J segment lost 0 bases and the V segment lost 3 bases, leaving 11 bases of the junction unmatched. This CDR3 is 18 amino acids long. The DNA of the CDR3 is TGTGCCAGCAGCGGCGGGCTAGCGGGTCCCAGCTCCTACAATGAGCAGTTCTTC. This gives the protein CASSGGLAGPSSYNEQFF.

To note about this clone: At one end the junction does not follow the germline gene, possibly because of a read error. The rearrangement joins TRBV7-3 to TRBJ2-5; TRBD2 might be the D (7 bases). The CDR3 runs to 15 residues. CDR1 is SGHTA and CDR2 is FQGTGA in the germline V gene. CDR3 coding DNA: TGTGCCAGCACCTTAGGGGGAGGGCCGGGAGAGACCCAGTACTTC. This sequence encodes CASTLGGGPGETQYF.

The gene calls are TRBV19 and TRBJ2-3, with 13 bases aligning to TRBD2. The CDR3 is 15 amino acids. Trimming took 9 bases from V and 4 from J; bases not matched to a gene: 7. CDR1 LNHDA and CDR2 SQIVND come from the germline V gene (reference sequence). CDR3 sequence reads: CASRRTSGSADTQYF. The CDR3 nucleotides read TGTGCCAGCCGACGGACTAGCGGGAGTGCAGATACGCAGTATTTT. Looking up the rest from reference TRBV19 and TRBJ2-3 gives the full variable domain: DGGITQSPKYLFRKEGQNVTLSCEQNLNHDAMYWYRQDPGQGLRLIYYSQIVNDFQKGDIAEGYSVSREKKESFPLTVTSAQKNPTAFYLCASRRTSGSADTQYFGPGTRLTVL.

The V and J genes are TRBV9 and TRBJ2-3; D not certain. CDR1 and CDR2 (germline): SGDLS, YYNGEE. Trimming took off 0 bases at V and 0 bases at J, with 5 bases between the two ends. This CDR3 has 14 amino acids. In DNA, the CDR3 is TGTGCCAGCAGCGTAGGGGCCAGCACAGATACGCAGTATTTT. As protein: CASSVGASTDTQYF.

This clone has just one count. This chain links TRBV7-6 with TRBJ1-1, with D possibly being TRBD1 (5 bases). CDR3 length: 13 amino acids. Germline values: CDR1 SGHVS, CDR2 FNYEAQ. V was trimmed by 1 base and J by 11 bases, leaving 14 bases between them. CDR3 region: CASSLGGGNRAFF. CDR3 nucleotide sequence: TGTGCCAGCAGCTTAGGCGGGGGGAATAGGGCTTTCTTT.

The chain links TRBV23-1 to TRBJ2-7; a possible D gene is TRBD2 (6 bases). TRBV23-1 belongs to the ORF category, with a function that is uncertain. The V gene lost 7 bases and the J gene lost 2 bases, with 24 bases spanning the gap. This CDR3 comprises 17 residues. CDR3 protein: CASTRGWWPTDPYEQYF. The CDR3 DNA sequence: TGCGCCAGCACCCGGGGGTGGTGGCCCACAGACCCCTACGAGCAGTACTTC.

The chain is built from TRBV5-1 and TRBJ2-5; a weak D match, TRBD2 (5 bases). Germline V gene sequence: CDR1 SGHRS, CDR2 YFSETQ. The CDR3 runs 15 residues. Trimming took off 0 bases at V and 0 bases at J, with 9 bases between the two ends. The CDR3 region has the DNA TGCGCCAGCAGCTTGGGGTCTAGCAACCAAGAGACCCAGTACTTC. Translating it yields CASSLGSSNQETQYF.

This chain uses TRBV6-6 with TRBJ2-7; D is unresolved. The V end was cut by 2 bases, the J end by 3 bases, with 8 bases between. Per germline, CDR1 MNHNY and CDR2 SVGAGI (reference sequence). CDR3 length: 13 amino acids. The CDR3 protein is CASSYGVYYEQYF. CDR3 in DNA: TGTGCCAGCAGTTACGGAGTCTACTACGAGCAGTACTTC.

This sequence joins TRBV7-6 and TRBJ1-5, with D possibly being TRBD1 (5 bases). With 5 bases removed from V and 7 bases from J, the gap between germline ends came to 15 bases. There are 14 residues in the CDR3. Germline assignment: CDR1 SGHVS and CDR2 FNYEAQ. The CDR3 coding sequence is TGTGCCAGCAGCCCCGGACACTACCCACAGCCCCAGCATTTT. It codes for CASSPGHYPQPQHF.

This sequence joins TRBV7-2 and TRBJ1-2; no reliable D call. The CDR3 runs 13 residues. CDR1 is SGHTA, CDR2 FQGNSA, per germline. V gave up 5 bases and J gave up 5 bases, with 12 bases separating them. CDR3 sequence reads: CASSPPGGYGYTF. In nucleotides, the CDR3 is TGTGCCAGCAGCCCCCCCGGAGGTTATGGCTACACCTTC. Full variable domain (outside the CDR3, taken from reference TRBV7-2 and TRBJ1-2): GAGVSQSPSNKVTEKGKDVELRCDPISGHTALYWYRQSLGQGLEFLIYFQGNSAPDKSGLPSDRFSAERTGGSVSTLTIQRTQQEDSAVYLCASSPPGGYGYTFGSGTRLTVV.

As DNA, the CDR3 is TGTGCCAGCACCAAAGACGGGTCGGCCGGGGAGCTGTTTTTT. Its translation is CASTKDGSAGELFF. This chain uses TRBV25-1 with TRBJ2-2; D gene unclear. The CDR3 is 14 residues long. Germline lookup yields CDR1 MGHDK and CDR2 SYGVNS. Trimming took off 7 bases at V and 6 bases at J, with 15 bases between the two ends.

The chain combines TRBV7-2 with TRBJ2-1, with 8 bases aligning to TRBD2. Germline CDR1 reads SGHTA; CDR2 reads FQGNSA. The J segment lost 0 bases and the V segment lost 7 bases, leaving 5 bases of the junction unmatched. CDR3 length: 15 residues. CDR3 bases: TGTGCCAGCACCGGGGGGGGCTTCTCCTACAATGAGCAGTTCTTC. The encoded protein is CASTGGGFSYNEQFF.

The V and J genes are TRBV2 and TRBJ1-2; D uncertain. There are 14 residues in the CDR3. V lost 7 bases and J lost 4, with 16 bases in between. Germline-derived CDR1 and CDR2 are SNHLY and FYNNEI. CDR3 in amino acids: CASTRPAGSYGYTF. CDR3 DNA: TGTGCCAGCACCCGCCCCGCAGGCTCCTATGGCTACACCTTC.

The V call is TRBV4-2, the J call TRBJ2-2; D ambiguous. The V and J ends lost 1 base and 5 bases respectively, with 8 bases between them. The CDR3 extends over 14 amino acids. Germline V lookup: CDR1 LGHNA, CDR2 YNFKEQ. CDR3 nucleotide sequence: TGTGCCAGCAGCCAAGTCACACCGACCGGGGAGCTGTTTTTT. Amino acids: CASSQVTPTGELFF.

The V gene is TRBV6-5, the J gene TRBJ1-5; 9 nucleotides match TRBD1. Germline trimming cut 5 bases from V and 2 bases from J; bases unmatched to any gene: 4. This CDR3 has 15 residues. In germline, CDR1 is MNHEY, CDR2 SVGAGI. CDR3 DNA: TGTGCCAGCAGTCACCGGACAGGGGGCAATCAGCCCCAGCATTTT. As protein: CASSHRTGGNQPQHF.

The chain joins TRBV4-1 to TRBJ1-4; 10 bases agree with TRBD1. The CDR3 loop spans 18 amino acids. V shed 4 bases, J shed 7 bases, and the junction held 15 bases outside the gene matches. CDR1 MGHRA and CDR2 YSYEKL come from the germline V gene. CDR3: CASSPRDRGRGVGEKLFF. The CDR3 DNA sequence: TGCGCCAGCAGCCCCCGGGACAGGGGAAGGGGAGTGGGTGAAAAACTGTTTTTT.

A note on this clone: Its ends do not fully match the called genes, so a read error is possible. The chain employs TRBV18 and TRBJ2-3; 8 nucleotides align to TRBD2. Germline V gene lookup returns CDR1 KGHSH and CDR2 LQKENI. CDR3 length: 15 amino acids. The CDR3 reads CASSPTSGGTGTQYF. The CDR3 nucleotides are TGTGCCAGCTCGCCTACTAGCGGTGGCACAGGTACGCAGTATTTT.

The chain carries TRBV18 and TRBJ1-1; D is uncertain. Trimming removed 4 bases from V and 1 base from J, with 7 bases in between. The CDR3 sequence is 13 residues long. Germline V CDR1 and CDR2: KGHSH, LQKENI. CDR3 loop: CASSLDKNTEAFF. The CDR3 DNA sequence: TGTGCCAGCTCACTCGACAAGAACACTGAAGCTTTCTTT.

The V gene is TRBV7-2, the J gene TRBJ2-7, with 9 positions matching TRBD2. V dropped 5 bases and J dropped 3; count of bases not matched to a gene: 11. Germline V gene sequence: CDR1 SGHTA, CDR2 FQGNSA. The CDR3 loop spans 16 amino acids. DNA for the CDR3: TGTGCCAGCAGCCTAGAAGGTAGCGGGAGCAGCTACGAGCAGTACTTC. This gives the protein CASSLEGSGSSYEQYF.

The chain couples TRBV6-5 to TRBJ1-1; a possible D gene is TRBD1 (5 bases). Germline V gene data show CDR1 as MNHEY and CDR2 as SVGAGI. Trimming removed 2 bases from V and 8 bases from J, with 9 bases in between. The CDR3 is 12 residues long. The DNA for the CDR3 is TGTGCCAGCAGTTACGGGGCAGGAGAAGCTTTCTTT. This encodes CASSYGAGEAFF.

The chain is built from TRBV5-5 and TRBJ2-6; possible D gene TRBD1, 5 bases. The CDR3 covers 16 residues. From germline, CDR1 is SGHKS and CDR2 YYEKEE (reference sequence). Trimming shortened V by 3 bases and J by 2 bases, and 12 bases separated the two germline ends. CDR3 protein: CASSSVMGPGANVLTF. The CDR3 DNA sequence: TGTGCCAGCAGCTCTGTCATGGGGCCTGGGGCCAACGTCCTGACTTTC.

The DNA of the CDR3 is TGTGCCAGCAGGAGAGGGGGCAGTCCCAATCAGCCCCAGCATTTT. Amino acid sequence: CASRRGGSPNQPQHF. The chain has TRBV27 and TRBJ1-5, with TRBD1 matching over 7 bases. V was clipped by 6 bases and J by 3 bases; unmatched bases: 8. The CDR3 totals 15 residues. Germline V lookup: CDR1 MNHEY, CDR2 SMNVEV (reference sequence).

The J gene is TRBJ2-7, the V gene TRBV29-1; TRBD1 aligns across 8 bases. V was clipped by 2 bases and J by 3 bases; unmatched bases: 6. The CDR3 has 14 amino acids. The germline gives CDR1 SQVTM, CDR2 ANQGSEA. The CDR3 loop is CSVEPGTGGYEQYF. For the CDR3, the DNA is TGCAGCGTTGAACCGGGGACAGGAGGCTACGAGCAGTACTTC.